The 20 T cell receptor beta chains below come from one sample, sequenced in a study of blood T cells in healthy people across ages. Together with a sample-barcoded 5' primer, a J-beta primer mix was included in a second PCR lasting roughly 6 to 12 cycles. One entry per CDR3 protein results from TCRdb running MiXCR on the 5' RACE reads. The sample comprises 600,000 to 650,000 distinct CDR3 sequences, under 70% of which are singletons, and 30% to 40% rests with the top ten. Sequences were obtained from blood. Source of these receptors: a man aged 60 to 69 in good health.

CDR3 DNA: TGTGCCAGCAACCCCGTCGGGGGGACCTACAATGAGCAGTTCTTC. Translating it yields CASNPVGGTYNEQFF. The rearrangement uses TRBV6-5 and TRBJ2-1; TRBD2 agrees at 7 bases. This CDR3 has 15 residues. Germline-derived CDR1 and CDR2 are MNHEY and SVGAGI. The junction had 8 bases not matched to a gene; V was cut back by 7 bases and J by 2 bases.

The sample holds many counts of this clonotype. The chain employs TRBV10-1 and TRBJ2-3; 8 nucleotides match TRBD2. Looked up from germline, CDR1 is WNHNN and CDR2 is SYGVQD (reference sequence). Trimming cost V 2 bases and J 5 bases; bases outside gene matches: 9. The CDR3 has 16 residues. This chain's CDR3 is CASSEGLAAGGDTQYF. Written as DNA, the CDR3 is TGCGCCAGCAGTGAGGGACTAGCAGCGGGTGGAGATACGCAGTATTTT.

This clonotype turned up a few times. The chain carries TRBV7-2 and TRBJ2-1; 14 bases align to TRBD2. V shed 5 bases, J shed 12 bases, and the junction held 12 bases outside the gene matches. Germline lookup yields CDR1 SGHTA and CDR2 FQGNSA. The CDR3 totals 16 residues. CDR3 coding DNA: TGTGCCAGCAGCCTGGAGGGACTAGCGGGGGCCCAGGGGCAGTTCTTC. Protein product: CASSLEGLAGAQGQFF.

This chain uses TRBV4-2 with TRBJ2-7, with 7 bases aligning to TRBD2. Germline V gives CDR1 LGHNA, CDR2 YNFKEQ. The CDR3 extends over 15 amino acids. V lost 0 bases and J lost 3; bases outside the gene matches: 5. CDR3 sequence reads: CASSQEGDYRYEQYF. The CDR3 DNA is TGTGCCAGCAGCCAAGAAGGGGACTACCGCTACGAGCAGTACTTC.

This clonotype was detected a few times. The gene calls are TRBV11-2 and TRBJ2-3; D may be TRBD2 (5 bases). CDR3 length: 13 amino acids. The V end was cut by 5 bases, the J end by 6 bases, with 12 bases between. Germline V lookup: CDR1 SGHAT, CDR2 FQNNGV. This CDR3 reads CASSVAILDTQYF. CDR3 nucleotides: TGTGCCAGCAGCGTAGCGATCCTGGATACGCAGTATTTT. Complete variable domain (other parts from reference TRBV11-2 and TRBJ2-3): EAGVAQSPRYKIIEKRQSVAFWCNPISGHATLYWYQQILGQGPKLLIQFQNNGVVDDSQLPKDRFSAERLKGVDSTLKIQPAKLEDSAVYLCASSVAILDTQYFGPGTRLTVL.

V gene TRBV29-1 combines with J gene TRBJ1-1, with 7 bases fitting TRBD1. The CDR3 sequence is 13 residues long. The V segment lost 1 base and the J segment 6 bases; nucleotides outside the gene matches: 5. In germline, CDR1 is SQVTM, CDR2 ANQGSEA. The CDR3 here is CSVEADRAAEAFF. The CDR3 nucleotides read TGCAGCGTTGAAGCCGACAGGGCCGCTGAAGCTTTCTTT.

The J gene is TRBJ1-6, the V gene TRBV6-5; D is ambiguous. Germline V lookup: CDR1 MNHEY, CDR2 SVGAGI. V lost 0 bases, J lost 7 bases, and 10 bases lay in between. The CDR3 has 15 residues. The CDR3 nucleotides are TGTGCCAGCAGTTACTCGTTCGACCGAAATTCACCCCTCCACTTT. Amino acids: CASSYSFDRNSPLHF.

CDR3 residues: CASSQVGNNQPQHF. CDR3 in DNA: TGCGCCAGCAGCCAAGTGGGGAATAATCAGCCCCAGCATTTT. The rearrangement uses TRBV4-1 and TRBJ1-5; D not resolved. CDR3 length: 14 residues. V dropped 1 base and J dropped 4 bases, with 8 bases sitting between them. The germline V gene encodes CDR1 MGHRA and CDR2 YSYEKL.

This clonotype has only a few counts. V and J are TRBV5-1 and TRBJ2-7; the D is unclear. The J call is uncertain, as TRBJ2-5 better fits the DNA end. This CDR3 has 11 amino acids. Germline V CDR1 and CDR2: SGHRS, YFSETQ. Written as DNA, the CDR3 is TGCGCCAACAGAATAAAGGAGACCCAGTACTTC. Amino acid sequence: CANRIKETQYF.

This clonotype was counted between two and nine times. V gene TRBV6-5 combines with J gene TRBJ1-2, with a tentative D call TRBD1 (6 bases). The CDR3 totals 15 residues. The V end lost 4 bases, the J end lost 5 bases, and 17 bases lay between the germline ends. Looked up from germline, CDR1 is MNHEY and CDR2 is SVGAGI. The CDR3 DNA reads TGTGCCAGCAGTTCCCCCGACAGGTTTGAATATGGCTACACCTTC. Translated: CASSSPDRFEYGYTF.

This clonotype showed up just a few times. The chain carries TRBV2 and TRBJ2-5; 9 bases are a match to TRBD2. CDR3 length: 15 amino acids. V lost 7 bases to trimming and J lost 1 base; unmatched junction nucleotides: 7. Germline CDR1 SNHLY, CDR2 FYNNEI. CDR3 sequence: CASNWASGAQETQYF. The DNA of the CDR3 is TGTGCCAGCAACTGGGCTAGCGGGGCCCAAGAGACCCAGTACTTC.

This clonotype was counted ten times or more. V gene TRBV3-1 combines with J gene TRBJ2-1; TRBD2 matches at 9 bases. Germline CDR1 LGHDT, CDR2 YNNKEL (reference sequence). The length of the CDR3 is 16 residues. Losses at the gene ends were 4 bases for V and 8 bases for J; bases not matched to a gene: 12. CDR3 bases: TGTGCCAGCAGCCCCACCGGCGGGGGGGCCATCCATGAGCAGTTCTTC. It translates to CASSPTGGGAIHEQFF.

This sequence joins TRBV25-1 and TRBJ1-4; unclear D gene. Deletions cut 5 bases from V and 2 bases from J, with 12 bases between. Germline CDR1 MGHDK, CDR2 SYGVNS. This CDR3 has 15 amino acids. In DNA, the CDR3 is TGTGCCAGCAGTTCCAGGAGGGCGACTAATGAAAAACTGTTTTTT. This codes for CASSSRRATNEKLFF.

The chain recombines TRBV20-1 with TRBJ2-5; the D gene could be TRBD1 or TRBD2 (5 bases each). The germline V gene encodes CDR1 DFQATT and CDR2 SNEGSKA (reference sequence). V was pared by 0 bases and J by 7 bases, with 18 bases between. The CDR3 has 15 amino acids. Here the CDR3 DNA reads TGCAGTGCTAGAGATGGGGGTAGCTCCCTAGGGACCCAGTACTTC. Protein sequence: CSARDGGSSLGTQYF.

The chain uses TRBV12-3 or TRBV12-4 and TRBJ2-3; D is ambiguous. V lost 6 bases and J lost 4, with 11 bases in between. This CDR3 contains 13 residues. The CDR3 sequence is CASSNRNADTQYF. In DNA, the CDR3 is TGTGCCAGCAGCAACCGAAATGCAGATACGCAGTATTTT.

This clonotype was picked up a small number of times. The chain links TRBV9 to TRBJ2-3; 8 bases agree with TRBD2. V lost 3 bases to trimming and J lost 3 bases; unmatched junction nucleotides: 3. The CDR3 is 14 amino acids. CDR1 is SGDLS and CDR2 is YYNGEE in the germline V gene. CDR3 sequence: CASSAGGATDTQYF. As DNA, the CDR3 is TGTGCCAGCAGCGCGGGGGGGGCTACAGATACGCAGTATTTT. The full variable domain, rest sourced from reference TRBV9 and TRBJ2-3, is DSGVTQTPKHLITATGQRVTLRCSPRSGDLSVYWYQQSLDQGLQFLIQYYNGEERAKGNILERFSAQQFPDLHSELNLSSLELGDSALYFCASSAGGATDTQYFGPGTRLTVL.

This clonotype was recorded only once. The chain couples TRBV7-2 to TRBJ2-1, with TRBD2 matching 8 bases. Germline CDR1 is SGHTA and CDR2 is FQGNSA. Losses at the gene ends were 3 bases for V and 6 bases for J; bases not matched to a gene: 4. There are 14 residues in the CDR3. CDR3 region: CASSFIGTSNEQFF. The DNA of the CDR3 is TGTGCCAGCAGCTTCATCGGGACTAGCAATGAGCAGTTCTTC.

This clonotype was found once. CDR3 residues: CSASGSTNEKLFF. CDR3 coding DNA: TGCAGTGCAAGCGGTTCAACTAATGAAAAACTGTTTTTT. V is TRBV20-1 and J is TRBJ1-4; D ambiguous. From germline, CDR1 is DFQATT and CDR2 SNEGSKA (reference sequence). CDR3 length: 13 residues. Between the trimmed V and J ends, which lost 6 bases and 0 bases, there was a span of 8 bases.

This chain uses TRBV4-1 with TRBJ1-6; 7 nucleotides align to TRBD1. CDR1 and CDR2 from the germline V gene are MGHRA and YSYEKL. This CDR3 is built from 16 residues. Trimming took 1 base from V and 6 from J; bases not matched to a gene: 6. CDR3 amino acids: CASSQATGARNSPLHF. The DNA of the CDR3 is TGCGCCAGCAGCCAAGCAACAGGGGCCCGTAATTCACCCCTCCACTTT.

A few counts support this clonotype. The V gene is TRBV6-6, the J gene TRBJ2-3; D might be TRBD2 (6 bases). This CDR3 spans 13 amino acids. V was shortened by 6 bases and J by 9 bases, with 16 bases between the two germline ends. Germline assignment: CDR1 MNHNY and CDR2 SVGAGI (reference sequence). In DNA, the CDR3 is TGTGCCAGCAGCCCGGAGGGCGTCGGGACGCAGTATTTT. This translates into CASSPEGVGTQYF.